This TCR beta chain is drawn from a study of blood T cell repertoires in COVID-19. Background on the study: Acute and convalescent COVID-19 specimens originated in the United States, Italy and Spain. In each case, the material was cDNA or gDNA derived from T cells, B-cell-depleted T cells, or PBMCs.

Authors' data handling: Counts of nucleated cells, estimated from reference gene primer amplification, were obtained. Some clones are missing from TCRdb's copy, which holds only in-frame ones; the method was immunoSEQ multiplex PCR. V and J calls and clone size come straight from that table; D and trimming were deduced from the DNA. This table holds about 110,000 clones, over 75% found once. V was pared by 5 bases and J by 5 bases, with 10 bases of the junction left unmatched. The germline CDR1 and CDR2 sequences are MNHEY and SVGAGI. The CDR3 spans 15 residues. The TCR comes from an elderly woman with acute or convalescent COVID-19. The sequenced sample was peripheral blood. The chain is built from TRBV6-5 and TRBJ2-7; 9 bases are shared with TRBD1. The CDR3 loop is CASSTTGTGIDEQYF. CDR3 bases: TGTGCCAGCAGTACTACAGGGACAGGGATAGACGAGCAGTACTTC.